This T cell receptor beta chain was recovered during a study of blood T cell repertoires in COVID-19. Germline assignment: CDR1 LNHDA and CDR2 SQIVND (reference sequence). This CDR3 comprises 15 residues. V shed 8 bases and J 3 bases; nucleotides not matched to a gene: 9. Only in-frame clones appear in the TCRdb table, and some are missing; sequencing was by immunoSEQ multiplex PCR. This table holds 310,000 or so clones, roughly 90% found once. The chain links TRBV19 to TRBJ2-1; TRBD2 matches at 8 bases. This receptor was taken from a man aged 18 to 29 who had recovered from COVID-19. Sequencing was performed on peripheral blood. CDR3 protein: CASRTAGEIYNEQFF. The CDR3 DNA is TGTGCCAGTCGCACAGCGGGGGAGATCTACAATGAGCAGTTCTTC.